The 18 T cell receptor beta chains presented below share a single source sample, sequenced in a study of T cells in Graves' hyperthyroidism and ophthalmopathy. The source material, RNA transcripts, was used to amplify TCR beta CDR3 regions. TCR CDR3 underwent first-round RT-PCR with the HTBI primer set. One entry per CDR3 protein, called by TCRdb with MiXCR from the multiplex PCR reads. The sample includes under 350,000 distinct CDR3 sequences, approximately 15% seen only once; the top ten take over 45%. The sequenced sample consisted of blood. These receptors all come from a woman in her sixties or seventies with Graves' ophthalmopathy.

This clonotype showed up just a few times. The V gene is TRBV29-1, the J gene TRBJ1-5; D not resolved. Germline assignment: CDR1 SQVTM and CDR2 ANQGSEA. The CDR3 runs 14 residues. Trimming pared 3 bases from V and 0 bases from J, leaving 9 bases between. For the CDR3, the DNA is TGCAGCGTTGAGGGGTGGAATAGCAATCAGCCCCAGCATTTT. This encodes CSVEGWNSNQPQHF.

This clonotype was detected many times. The chain carries TRBV11-3 and TRBJ1-5; 7 positions agree with TRBD1. The ends lost 5 bases at V and 2 bases at J; junction bases unmatched: 15. Germline CDR1 SGHNT, CDR2 YENEEA. This CDR3 is 18 amino acids long. The CDR3 spells CASSPALGQPTGNQPQHF. CDR3 nucleotides: TGTGCCAGCAGCCCAGCATTGGGACAGCCGACTGGCAATCAGCCCCAGCATTTT. Based on the CDR3 plus reference TRBV11-3 and TRBJ1-5, the full variable domain is EAGVVQSPRYKIIEKKQPVAFWCNPISGHNTLYWYLQNLGQGPELLIRYENEEAVDDSQLPKDRFSAERLKGVDSTLKIQPAELGDSAVYLCASSPALGQPTGNQPQHFGDGTRLSIL.

The chain links TRBV6-1 to TRBJ1-1; D might be TRBD1 (5 bases). This CDR3 has 12 residues. The germline V gene has CDR1 MNHNS and CDR2 SASEGT. The V end lost 3 bases, the J end lost 11 bases, and 13 bases lay between the germline ends. The CDR3 reads CASSEAVGLAFF. The CDR3 nucleotides read TGTGCCAGCAGTGAGGCGGTGGGGCTGGCTTTCTTT.

The sample holds many counts of this clonotype. The chain links TRBV5-1 to TRBJ1-1; 7 bases fit TRBD1. Germline CDR1 SGHRS, CDR2 YFSETQ. V trimming: 6 bases; J trimming: 0 bases; junction bases outside the gene matches: 5. The CDR3 is 14 amino acids. CDR3 sequence (DNA): TGCGCCAGCACAAGACAGGGCTTGAACACTGAAGCTTTCTTT. This codes for CASTRQGLNTEAFF. The full variable domain, rest sourced from reference TRBV5-1 and TRBJ1-1, is KAGVTQTPRYLIKTRGQQVTLSCSPISGHRSVSWYQQTPGQGLQFLFEYFSETQRNKGNFPGRFSGRQFSNSRSEMNVSTLELGDSALYLCASTRQGLNTEAFFGQGTRLTVV.

This clonotype turned up a few times. This chain links TRBV6-1 with TRBJ2-7; 7 bases agree with TRBD2. Germline values: CDR1 MNHNS, CDR2 SASEGT. The CDR3 runs to 15 residues. After removal of 4 bases from V and 2 bases from J, the junction contained 8 bases not matched to a gene. The CDR3 is CASSVWGRGAYEQYF. In DNA, the CDR3 is TGTGCCAGCAGTGTTTGGGGGAGGGGAGCCTACGAGCAGTACTTC.

The sample holds many counts of this clonotype. This chain connects TRBV11-3 to TRBJ2-1; D possibly corresponds to TRBD2 (7 bases). V dropped 3 bases and J dropped 6 bases, with 15 bases sitting between them. The germline gives CDR1 SGHNT, CDR2 YENEEA. This CDR3 contains 15 residues. CDR3 region: CASSFQGGGGNEQFF. CDR3 in DNA: TGTGCCAGCAGCTTCCAGGGAGGGGGAGGCAATGAGCAGTTCTTC.

In nucleotides, the CDR3 is TGTGCCACCACAGGGGGCGAAGGCTATGGCTACACCTTC. The encoded protein is CATTGGEGYGYTF. This rearrangement joins TRBV10-3 to TRBJ1-2, with 9 bases identical to TRBD1. The CDR3 sequence is 13 residues long. CDR1 ENHRY and CDR2 SYGVKD come from the germline V gene. Losses at the gene ends were 10 bases for V and 4 bases for J; bases not matched to a gene: 7.

This clonotype was picked up many times. The J gene is TRBJ2-1, the V gene TRBV20-1; 7 bases are shared with TRBD2. The CDR3 has 15 residues. V gave up 2 bases and J gave up 8 bases; unmatched junction bases: 12. Germline V lookup: CDR1 DFQATT, CDR2 SNEGSKA (reference sequence). CDR3 loop: CSARRASGTGDEQFF. The CDR3 coding sequence is TGCAGTGCTAGACGTGCTAGCGGCACGGGGGATGAGCAGTTCTTC.

There are a few counts of this clonotype. The chain recombines TRBV2 with TRBJ1-4; D gene ambiguous. The germline gives CDR1 SNHLY, CDR2 FYNNEI. CDR3 length: 14 amino acids. With 3 bases removed from V and 5 bases from J, the gap between germline ends came to 10 bases. CDR3 residues: CASSEIPANEKLFF. The CDR3 coding sequence is TGTGCCAGCAGTGAGATACCGGCAAATGAAAAACTGTTTTTT. Filled out from reference TRBV2 and TRBJ1-4, the complete variable domain reads EPEVTQTPSHQVTQMGQEVILRCVPISNHLYFYWYRQILGQKVEFLVSFYNNEISEKSEIFDDQFSVERPDGSNFTLKIRSTKLEDSAMYFCASSEIPANEKLFFGSGTQLSVL.

This clonotype came up many times. The V gene is TRBV7-2, the J gene TRBJ1-5; D remains unclear. The CDR3 has 12 residues. V lost 5 bases and J 7 bases, leaving 9 bases between the germline ends. Germline V lookup: CDR1 SGHTA, CDR2 FQGNSA. The CDR3 nucleotides are TGTGCCAGCAGCGCCCCACGACAGCCCCAGCATTTT. Translating it yields CASSAPRQPQHF.

This clonotype appeared many times. The J gene is TRBJ1-1, the V gene TRBV10-3; TRBD1 matches at 11 bases. The CDR3 is 15 residues long. The ends lost 2 bases at V and 3 bases at J; junction bases unmatched: 2. The germline V gene has CDR1 ENHRY and CDR2 SYGVKD. CDR3 in amino acids: CAISETGQGDTEAFF. In DNA, the CDR3 is TGTGCCATCAGTGAGACGGGACAGGGGGACACTGAAGCTTTCTTT.

CDR3 in amino acids: CSVGRNLQETQYF. CDR3 DNA sequence: TGCAGCGTTGGTCGGAATCTCCAAGAGACCCAGTACTTC. This chain connects TRBV29-1 to TRBJ2-5; D not resolved. This CDR3 has 13 amino acids. The V gene lost 4 bases and the J gene lost 1 base, with 10 bases spanning the gap. Germline values: CDR1 SQVTM, CDR2 ANQGSEA.

The chain joins TRBV27 to TRBJ1-2; maybe TRBD1 (6 bases). CDR3 length: 12 residues. The V gene's germline CDR1 is MNHEY and CDR2 SMNVEV (reference sequence). The V end was cut by 8 bases, the J end by 2 bases, with 9 bases between. The CDR3 bases are TGTGCCAGCGGGACACTAAACTATGGCTACACCTTC. Residues: CASGTLNYGYTF.

This clonotype was detected ten times or more. V and J are TRBV24-1 and TRBJ2-3; 10 nucleotides align to TRBD1. The V and J ends lost 6 bases and 4 bases, in that order; junction bases with no gene match: 6. The CDR3 has 15 amino acids. CDR1 KGHDR and CDR2 SFDVKD come from the germline V gene. The CDR3 loop reads CATSSGQGVPDTQYF. As DNA, the CDR3 is TGTGCCACCAGTTCCGGACAGGGGGTGCCAGATACGCAGTATTTT.

This clonotype was recorded at least ten times. The CDR3: CASTRVSGIYEQYF. The CDR3 nucleotides are TGTGCCAGCACTCGCGTATCAGGGATTTACGAGCAGTACTTC. This chain connects TRBV28 to TRBJ2-7; D perhaps matches TRBD1 (5 bases). V lost 7 bases to trimming and J lost 4 bases, with 17 bases between them. Germline V gives CDR1 MDHEN, CDR2 SYDVKM. CDR3 length: 14 residues.

This clonotype has at least ten counts. The chain recombines TRBV20-1 with TRBJ1-1; 8 positions match TRBD1. The J segment lost 1 base and the V segment lost 1 base, leaving 2 bases of the junction unmatched. This CDR3 spans 14 amino acids. The germline gives CDR1 DFQATT, CDR2 SNEGSKA (reference sequence). CDR3 nucleotides: TGCAGTGCTAGAGTCGGGACAGGGAACACTGAAGCTTTCTTT. Translating gives CSARVGTGNTEAFF.

Turning to this clonotype: A much more abundant neighbour one base away suggests this may be a read error. The V call is TRBV7-9, the J call TRBJ1-3; D remains ambiguous. CDR3 size: 15 residues. Trimming took off 0 bases at V and 2 bases at J, with 8 bases between the two ends. Germline CDR1 and CDR2: SEHNR and FQNEAQ (reference sequence). This CDR3 reads CASSLAGNAGNTIYF. The CDR3 DNA reads TGTGCCAGCAGCTTAGCTGGGAACGCTGGAAACACCATATATTTT.

This clonotype turned up a few times. The chain is built from TRBV20-1 and TRBJ2-6; 9 bases map to TRBD1. The CDR3 totals 15 residues. Trimming cost V 5 bases and J 3 bases; bases outside gene matches: 5. Germline V gene lookup returns CDR1 DFQATT and CDR2 SNEGSKA (reference sequence). As DNA, the CDR3 is TGCAGTGCTGGGACAGGGATGAGTGGGGCCAACGTCCTGACTTTC. As protein: CSAGTGMSGANVLTF.